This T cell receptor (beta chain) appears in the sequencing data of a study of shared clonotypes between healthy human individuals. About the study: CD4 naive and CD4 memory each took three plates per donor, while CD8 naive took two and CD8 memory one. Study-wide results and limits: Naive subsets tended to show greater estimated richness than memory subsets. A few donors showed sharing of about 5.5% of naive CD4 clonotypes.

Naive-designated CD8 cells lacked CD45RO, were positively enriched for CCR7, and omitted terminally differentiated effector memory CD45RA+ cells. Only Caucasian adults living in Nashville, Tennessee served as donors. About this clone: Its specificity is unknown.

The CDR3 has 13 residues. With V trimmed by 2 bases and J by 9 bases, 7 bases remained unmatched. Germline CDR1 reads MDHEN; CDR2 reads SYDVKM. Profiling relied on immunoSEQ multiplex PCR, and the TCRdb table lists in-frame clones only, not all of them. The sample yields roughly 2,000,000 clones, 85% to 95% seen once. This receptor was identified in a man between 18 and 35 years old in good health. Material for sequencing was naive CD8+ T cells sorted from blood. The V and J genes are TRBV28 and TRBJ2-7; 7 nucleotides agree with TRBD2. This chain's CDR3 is CASSLGGRAPQYF. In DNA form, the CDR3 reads TGTGCCAGCAGTTTAGGGGGGAGGGCCCCGCAGTACTTC.